This TCR beta chain was sequenced during a study of metastatic and nonmetastatic thyroid tumors. Findings of the study overall: Within blood and tumor, benign nodules reportedly had significantly lower TCR beta diversity than malignant thyroid tumors did.

Prior to thyroid surgery, none of the patients had received any treatment. TCRdb redid the clone calls on the PCR reads using MiXCR. Among about 53,000 clones listed, around 20% were seen once. The CDR3 is made up of 17 amino acids. With 4 bases clipped from V and 4 bases from J, the junction kept 13 bases outside the gene matches. CDR1 and CDR2 (germline): KGHSH, LQKENI. For this clone: Its target is unknown.

V gene TRBV18 combines with J gene TRBJ2-1; 7 bases are a match to TRBD1. The clonotype was recovered from a female donor with papillary thyroid cancer or a benign thyroid nodule (not recorded which). Some clones in this sample may be carry-over from other donors' samples. Sequenced material: blood. DNA of the CDR3: TGTGCCAGCTCACAGGTAGAAGGGGGCGGCTCTTACAATGAGCAGTTCTTC. It yields the protein CASSQVEGGGSYNEQFF.